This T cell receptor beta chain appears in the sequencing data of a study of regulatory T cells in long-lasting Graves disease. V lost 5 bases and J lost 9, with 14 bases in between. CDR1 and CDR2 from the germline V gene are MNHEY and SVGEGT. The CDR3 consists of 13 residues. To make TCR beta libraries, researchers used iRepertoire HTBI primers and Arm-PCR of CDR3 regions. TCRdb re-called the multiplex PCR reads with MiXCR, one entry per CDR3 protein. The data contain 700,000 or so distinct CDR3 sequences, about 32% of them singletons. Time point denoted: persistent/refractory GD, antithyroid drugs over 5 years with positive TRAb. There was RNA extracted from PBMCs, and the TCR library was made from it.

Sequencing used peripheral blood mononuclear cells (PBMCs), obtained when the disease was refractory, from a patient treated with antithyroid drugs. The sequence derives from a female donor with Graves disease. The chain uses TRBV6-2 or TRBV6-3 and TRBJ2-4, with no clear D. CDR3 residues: CASSEGLLAIQYF. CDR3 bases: TGTGCCAGCAGTGAAGGGTTGTTGGCCATTCAGTACTTC.